The subject of this entry is one TCR beta chain. Libraries were prepared by immunoSEQ multiplex PCR; TCRdb keeps only in-frame clonotypes and omits some of them. The table shows 300,000 or so clones, with just under 90% occurring only once. This entry belongs to a study of blood T cell repertoires in COVID-19. Germline V gene sequence: CDR1 MGHDK, CDR2 SYGVNS. The CDR3 sequence is 14 residues long. V dropped 8 bases and J dropped 5; count of bases not matched to a gene: 9. This rearrangement joins TRBV25-1 to TRBJ1-1; 9 bases agree with TRBD1. This TCR came from a middle-aged woman with acute or convalescent COVID-19. Sequencing was done on a sample of peripheral blood. CDR3 in amino acids: CASVQQGARTEAFF. CDR3 nucleotide sequence: TGTGCCAGCGTCCAACAGGGGGCGCGGACTGAAGCTTTCTTT.